The clone carrying this TCR beta chain was recorded at least ten times. TCRdb reprocessed the 5' RACE reads via MiXCR and lists one record per CDR3 protein. The sample has 80,000 to 100,000 distinct CDR3 sequences; 7.5% to 9% are singletons. The data derive from a study of CD8 T cells in ankylosing spondylitis. The receptor's source is a male donor with ankylosing spondylitis or in good health (not recorded which). Material for sequencing was blood, either unsorted or a sorted T cell fraction (not recorded which).

CDR3: CASSQEIWGAQEGYDEQYF. The CDR3 nucleotides read TGCGCCAGCAGCCAGGAGATATGGGGAGCACAGGAGGGTTATGACGAGCAGTACTTC. The chain uses TRBV4-3 and TRBJ2-7; D may be TRBD2 (6 bases). Trimming left V 3 bases short and J 5 bases short, with 29 bases between. Germline lookup yields CDR1 LGHNA and CDR2 YSLEER. The CDR3 is made up of 19 amino acids.